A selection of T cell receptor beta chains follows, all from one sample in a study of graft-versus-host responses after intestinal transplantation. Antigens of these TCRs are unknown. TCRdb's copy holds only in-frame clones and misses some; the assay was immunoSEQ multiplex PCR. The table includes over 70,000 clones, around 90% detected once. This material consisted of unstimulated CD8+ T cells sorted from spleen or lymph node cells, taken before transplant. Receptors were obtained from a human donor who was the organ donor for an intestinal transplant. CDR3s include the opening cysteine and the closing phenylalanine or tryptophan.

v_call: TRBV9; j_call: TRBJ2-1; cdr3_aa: CASTGGFSNEQFF
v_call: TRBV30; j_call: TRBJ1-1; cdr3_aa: CAWVQDTGSTEAFF
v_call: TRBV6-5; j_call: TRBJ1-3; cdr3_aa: CASSSGTGRAGNTIYF
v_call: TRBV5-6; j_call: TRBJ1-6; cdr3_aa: CASSLQGLANSPLHF
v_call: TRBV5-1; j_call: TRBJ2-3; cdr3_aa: CASSPDNAGSTDTQYF
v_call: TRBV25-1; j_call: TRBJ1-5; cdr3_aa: CASSTCRDRANQPQHF
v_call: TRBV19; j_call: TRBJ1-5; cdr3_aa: CASTGIENSNQPQHF
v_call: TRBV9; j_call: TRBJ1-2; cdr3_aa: CASSGTGGGYGYTF
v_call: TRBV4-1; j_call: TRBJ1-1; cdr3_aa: CASSRQYRELNTEAFF
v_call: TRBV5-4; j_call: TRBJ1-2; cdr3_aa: CASSSPRDRENYGYTF
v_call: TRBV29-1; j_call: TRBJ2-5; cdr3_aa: CSVNYRGEVEETQYF
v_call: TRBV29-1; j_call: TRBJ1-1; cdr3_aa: CSVLRGTEAFF
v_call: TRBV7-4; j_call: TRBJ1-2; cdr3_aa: CASSSTGDLYGYTF
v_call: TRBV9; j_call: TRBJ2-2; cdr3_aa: CASGFSGGSTGELFF
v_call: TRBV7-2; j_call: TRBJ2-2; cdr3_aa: CASSQKDITGELFF
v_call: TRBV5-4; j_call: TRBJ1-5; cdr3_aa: CASSLLGQPQHF
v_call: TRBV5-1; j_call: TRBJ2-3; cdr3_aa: CASSLASLAGGVSDTQYF
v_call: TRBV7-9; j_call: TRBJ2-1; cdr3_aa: CASSLPGGNEQFF
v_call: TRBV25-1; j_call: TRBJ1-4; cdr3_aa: CASSEFTGPNEKLFF
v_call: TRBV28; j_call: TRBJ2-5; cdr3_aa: CASSFRNGGAGTQYF
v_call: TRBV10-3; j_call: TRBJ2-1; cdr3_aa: CAIMTSGAYNEQFF
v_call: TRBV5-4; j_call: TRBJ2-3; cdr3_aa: CASRTRGTDTQYF
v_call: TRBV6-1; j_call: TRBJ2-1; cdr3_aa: CASSGSGDYNEQFF
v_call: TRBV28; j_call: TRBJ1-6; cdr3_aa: CASSLGENNSPLHF
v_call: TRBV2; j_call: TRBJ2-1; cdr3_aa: CATTPNHNEQFF
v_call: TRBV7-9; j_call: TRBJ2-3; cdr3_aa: CASSTSGGWDTQYF
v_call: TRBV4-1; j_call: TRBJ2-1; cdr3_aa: CASSRRGGGGEDNEQFF
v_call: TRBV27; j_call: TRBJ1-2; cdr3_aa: CASSFITGGVEYGYTF
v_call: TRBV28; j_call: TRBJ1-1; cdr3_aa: CASSLEGTGGLDTEAFF
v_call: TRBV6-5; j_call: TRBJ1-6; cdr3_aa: CASSYTRTDSPLHF
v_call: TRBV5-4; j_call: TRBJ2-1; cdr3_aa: CASSLETISYNEQFF